The 16 T cell receptor beta chains presented below share a single source sample, sequenced in a study of cytomegalovirus exposure and HLA in healthy donors (dated by TCRdb to about 2017). Libraries were made using the immunoSEQ multiplex PCR assay. TCRdb's version of the immuneACCESS table is confined to in-frame rearrangements and falls short of the full clone set. An unresolved V gene accounts for under half of the shortfall where checked; the remainder is of unknown origin. In this sample the table shows more than 140,000 clones, approximately 91% of which occur a single time. Approximately 3.2% of the sample belongs to the ten largest clones. Material: PBMCs. The receptor source for this set is a woman aged 18-35 years in good health and CMV-seropositive.

This clone was seen once. The J gene is TRBJ1-5, the V gene TRBV6-5; 8 bases line up with TRBD1. Trimming cost V 0 bases and J 6 bases; bases outside gene matches: 4. This CDR3 is 15 amino acids long. Germline-derived CDR1 and CDR2 are MNHEY and SVGAGI. The CDR3 DNA reads TGTGCCAGCAGTTACTCTTGGACAGGGACTCAGCCCCAGCATTTT. Its translation: CASSYSWTGTQPQHF.

The chain employs TRBV9 and TRBJ2-3, with 16 nucleotides matching TRBD2. Germline V gives CDR1 SGDLS, CDR2 YYNGEE. V was pared by 3 bases and J by 5 bases, with 3 bases of the junction left unmatched. The CDR3 has 16 residues. The CDR3 protein is CASSGGLAGGQDTQYF. The CDR3 bases are TGTGCCAGCAGCGGGGGACTAGCGGGAGGGCAAGATACGCAGTATTTT.

The count of this clone is one. This chain links TRBV7-2 with TRBJ2-7; 8 bases map to TRBD2. V dropped 1 base and J dropped 1; count of bases not matched to a gene: 9. The CDR3 totals 17 residues. Germline CDR1 and CDR2: SGHTA and FQGNSA. The CDR3 sequence is CASSLGSGGPPSYEQYF. The DNA for the CDR3 is TGTGCCAGCAGCTTAGGATCGGGAGGGCCCCCTTCCTACGAGCAGTACTTC. Variable domain in full (rest from reference TRBV7-2 and TRBJ2-7): GAGVSQSPSNKVTEKGKDVELRCDPISGHTALYWYRQSLGQGLEFLIYFQGNSAPDKSGLPSDRFSAERTGGSVSTLTIQRTQQEDSAVYLCASSLGSGGPPSYEQYFGPGTRLTVT.

The chain recombines TRBV25-1 with TRBJ2-7; TRBD2 agrees at 11 bases. The CDR3 extends over 18 amino acids. CDR1 and CDR2 from the germline V gene are MGHDK and SYGVNS. J was trimmed by 4 bases and V by 4 bases; bases with no gene match: 15. CDR3 in amino acids: CASSGTSPSGRIMYEQYF. CDR3 nucleotides: TGTGCCAGCAGTGGAACTTCCCCTAGCGGGAGGATAATGTACGAGCAGTACTTC.

The V and J genes are TRBV28 and TRBJ2-7, with TRBD2 matching 14 bases. Germline V lookup: CDR1 MDHEN, CDR2 SYDVKM. CDR3 length equals 16 residues. The V and J ends lost 9 bases and 7 bases, in that order; junction bases with no gene match: 14. The CDR3 DNA follows: TGTGCCAGTTCTCTAGGGGGACTAGCGGGAGTAAAAGAGCAGTACTTC. It translates to CASSLGGLAGVKEQYF.

The chain has TRBV7-3 and TRBJ2-1, with D possibly TRBD2 on 6 matching bases. V lost 5 bases and J lost 2, with 10 bases in between. The CDR3 extends over 14 amino acids. Germline-derived CDR1 and CDR2 are SGHTA and FQGTGA. CDR3 sequence (DNA): TGTGCCAGCAGCCTCGGACTAACCTACAATGAGCAGTTCTTC. Amino acid sequence: CASSLGLTYNEQFF.

Only one count was recorded for this clone. The chain uses TRBV7-3 and TRBJ2-2; D is unclear. Looked up from germline, CDR1 is SGHTA and CDR2 is FQGTGA. The CDR3 spans 13 residues. The V end lost 0 bases, the J end lost 5 bases, and 4 bases lay between the germline ends. The CDR3 loop is CASSLTTTGELFF. The CDR3 region has the DNA TGTGCCAGCAGCTTAACGACAACCGGGGAGCTGTTTTTT.

V and J are TRBV30 and TRBJ2-2; TRBD2 agrees at 13 bases. Germline CDR1 is GTSNPN and CDR2 is SVGIG (reference sequence). With V trimmed by 5 bases and J by 7 bases, 4 bases remained unmatched. The CDR3 runs 14 residues. This chain's CDR3 is CAWGLAGAGGELFF. CDR3 in DNA: TGTGCCTGGGGACTAGCGGGAGCTGGCGGGGAGCTGTTTTTT.

The rearrangement uses TRBV19 and TRBJ1-5; D possibly corresponds to TRBD1 (6 bases). The CDR3 length is 15 residues. In germline, CDR1 is LNHDA, CDR2 SQIVND (reference sequence). Deletions cut 5 bases from V and 3 bases from J, with 14 bases between. The DNA of the CDR3 is TGTGCCAGTAGTCCGACCGACAGGCTCAATCAGCCCCAGCATTTT. Its protein product is CASSPTDRLNQPQHF.

The chain joins TRBV9 to TRBJ2-7, with 10 nucleotides matching TRBD1. The CDR3 is 19 amino acids. V lost 4 bases and J lost 2; bases outside the gene matches: 18. The germline CDR1 and CDR2 sequences are SGDLS and YYNGEE. The CDR3 nucleotides are TGTGCCAGCAGCCCGGGACAGGGGTTATTCGGGAGGCGGGCCTACGAGCAGTACTTC. Its translation: CASSPGQGLFGRRAYEQYF.

The gene calls are TRBV7-6 and TRBJ2-3; 8 positions match TRBD1. The CDR3 runs 14 residues. V gave up 3 bases and J gave up 3 bases; unmatched junction bases: 2. CDR1 SGHVS and CDR2 FNYEAQ come from the germline V gene. For the CDR3, the DNA is TGTGCCAGCAGCTTTACAGGGGGGACAGATACGCAGTATTTT. It translates to CASSFTGGTDTQYF. Filled out from reference TRBV7-6 and TRBJ2-3, the complete variable domain reads GAGVSQSPRYKVTKRGQDVALRCDPISGHVSLYWYRQALGQGPEFLTYFNYEAQQDKSGLPNDRFSAERPEGSISTLTIQRTEQRDSAMYRCASSFTGGTDTQYFGPGTRLTVL.

The V and J genes are TRBV2 and TRBJ1-3; D gene unclear. V was trimmed by 6 bases and J by 0 bases, leaving 9 bases between them. CDR3 length: 14 residues. The germline V gene encodes CDR1 SNHLY and CDR2 FYNNEI. This CDR3 is CASRTPRSGNTIYF. The CDR3 coding sequence is TGTGCCAGCAGGACACCCCGCTCTGGAAACACCATATATTTT.

This clone was observed a handful of times. The J gene is TRBJ2-7, the V gene TRBV11-2; 9 positions agree with TRBD2. This CDR3 has 14 residues. The germline gives CDR1 SGHAT, CDR2 FQNNGV. Trimming removed 3 bases from V and 7 bases from J; junction bases left unmatched: 7. The CDR3 DNA reads TGTGCCAGCAGCTTCGGCGGGAGGGCCGGGGAGCAGTACTTC. Its protein is CASSFGGRAGEQYF.

This clone was found a few times. The V gene is TRBV30, the J gene TRBJ2-1; possible D gene TRBD2, 5 bases. This CDR3 has 12 residues. V was cut by 8 bases and J by 1 base, with 9 bases left in between. In germline, CDR1 is GTSNPN, CDR2 SVGIG (reference sequence). CDR3 sequence: CAEGGSYNEQFF. CDR3 nucleotide sequence: TGTGCCGAAGGAGGTTCCTACAATGAGCAGTTCTTC.

The CDR3 bases are TGTGCCAGCAGCCCCCCAGGGAGGGGGACTGCCTACGAGCAGTACTTC. This gives the protein CASSPPGRGTAYEQYF. The gene calls are TRBV9 and TRBJ2-7; a weak D match, TRBD2 (7 bases). The ends were cut back, 4 bases at V and 2 bases at J, with 19 bases in the middle. CDR3 length: 16 amino acids. The germline V gene has CDR1 SGDLS and CDR2 YYNGEE. The full variable domain, its missing parts supplied by reference TRBV9 and TRBJ2-7, is DSGVTQTPKHLITATGQRVTLRCSPRSGDLSVYWYQQSLDQGLQFLIQYYNGEERAKGNILERFSAQQFPDLHSELNLSSLELGDSALYFCASSPPGRGTAYEQYFGPGTRLTVT.

This chain joins TRBV5-1 and TRBJ2-7; TRBD1 matches at 7 bases. Trimming removed 2 bases from V and 6 bases from J; junction bases left unmatched: 8. Germline CDR1 and CDR2: SGHRS and YFSETQ. CDR3 length equals 14 residues. The chain's CDR3 is CASSFDRAPSEQYF. CDR3 in DNA: TGCGCCAGCAGCTTCGACAGGGCCCCTTCCGAGCAGTACTTC.